Sequencing of this T cell receptor beta chain was carried out in a study of blood T cell repertoires in COVID-19. Turning to the study itself: T cells, B-cell-depleted T cells, or PBMCs provided the cDNA or gDNA that served as material.

Original processing notes: Estimation of nucleated cell counts relied on the amplification of reference gene primers. The assay was immunoSEQ multiplex PCR, and TCRdb's table has in-frame clones only and misses some. V, J and clone size are those of that table, while D and trimming were read from the DNA. The table shows 100,000 to 150,000 clones, with around 81% occurring only once. The CDR3 covers 15 residues. Deletions cut 7 bases from V and 1 base from J, with 16 bases between. Germline-derived CDR1 and CDR2 are LNHDA and SQIVND (reference sequence). This TCR came from a man aged 40-49 years with active or convalescent COVID-19. The V gene is TRBV19, the J gene TRBJ1-1; a weak D match, TRBD1 (5 bases). Sequencing was performed on peripheral blood. The CDR3 loop is CASKVGIDRNTEAFF. The CDR3 coding sequence is TGTGCCAGTAAAGTAGGGATCGACAGGAACACTGAAGCTTTCTTT.